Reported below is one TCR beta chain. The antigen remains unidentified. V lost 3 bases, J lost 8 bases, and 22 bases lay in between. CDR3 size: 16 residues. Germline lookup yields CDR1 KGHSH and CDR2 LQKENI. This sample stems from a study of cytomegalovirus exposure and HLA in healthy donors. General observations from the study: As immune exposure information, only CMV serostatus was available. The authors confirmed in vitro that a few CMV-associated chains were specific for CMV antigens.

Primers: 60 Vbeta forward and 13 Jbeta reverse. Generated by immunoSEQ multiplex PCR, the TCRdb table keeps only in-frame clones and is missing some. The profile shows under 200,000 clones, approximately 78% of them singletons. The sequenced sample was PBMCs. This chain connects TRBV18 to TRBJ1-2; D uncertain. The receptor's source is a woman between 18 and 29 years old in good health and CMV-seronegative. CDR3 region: CASSPSSQTSGGGYTF. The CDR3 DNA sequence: TGTGCCAGCTCACCGTCCTCTCAAACATCAGGTGGGGGCTACACCTTC.